The clone carrying this TCR beta chain was detected many times. Its antigen is not identified. A junction boundary mismatches the germline segment, possibly from a read error. MiXCR, run by TCRdb on the 5' RACE reads, gives a single entry per CDR3 protein. This repertoire shows a few hundred thousand distinct CDR3 sequences, 12% found once; its top ten account for 2.5% to 3.5%. The sample belongs to a study of T cells after yellow fever vaccination. Study-wide results and limits: A small proportion of clonotypes was detected in both the CD4 and CD8 compartments. After the booster, over 95% of CD4 and approximately 90% of CD8 primary-response clones were re-detected.

The sequence derives from a man between 18 and 29 years old who received the YFV17D yellow fever vaccine. The source material was CD4+ T cells sorted from PBMCs, sampled 15 days after the yellow fever booster vaccination.

The CDR3 loop is CSARGGGGNQPQHF. CDR3 in DNA: TGCAGTGCCAGAGGAGGGGGCGGAAATCAGCCCCAGCATTTT. The gene calls are TRBV20-1 and TRBJ1-5, with 7 bases matching TRBD1. From germline, CDR1 is DFQATT and CDR2 SNEGSKA (reference sequence). This CDR3 is built from 14 residues.